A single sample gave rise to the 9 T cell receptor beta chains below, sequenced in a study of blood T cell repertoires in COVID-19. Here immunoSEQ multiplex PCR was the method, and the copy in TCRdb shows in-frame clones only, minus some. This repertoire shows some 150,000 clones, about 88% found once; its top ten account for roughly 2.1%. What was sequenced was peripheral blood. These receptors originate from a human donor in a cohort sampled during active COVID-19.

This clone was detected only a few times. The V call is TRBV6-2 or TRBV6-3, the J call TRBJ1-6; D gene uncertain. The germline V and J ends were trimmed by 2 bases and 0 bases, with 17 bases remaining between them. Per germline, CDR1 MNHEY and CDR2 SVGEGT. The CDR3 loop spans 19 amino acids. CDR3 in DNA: TGTGCCAGCAGTTACCGGTTCGGGGATCCCTCCTCCTATAATTCACCCCTCCACTTT. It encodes CASSYRFGDPSSYNSPLHF.

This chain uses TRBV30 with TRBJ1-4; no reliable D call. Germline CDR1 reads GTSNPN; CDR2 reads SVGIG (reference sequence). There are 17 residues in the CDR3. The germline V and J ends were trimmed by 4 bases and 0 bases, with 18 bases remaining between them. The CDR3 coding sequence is TGTGCCTGGAACGAAAATAAATACAGTGCAACTAATGAAAAACTGTTTTTT. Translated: CAWNENKYSATNEKLFF.

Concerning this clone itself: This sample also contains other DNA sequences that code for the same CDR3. DNA of the CDR3: TGTGCCAGCAGCCAAGATCGGGATCAGCCCCAGCATTTT. As protein: CASSQDRDQPQHF. The rearrangement joins TRBV3-1 (or the pseudogene TRBV3-2) to TRBJ1-5; D not certain. The V end was cut by 0 bases, the J end by 5 bases, with 5 bases between. Germline values: CDR1 LGHDT, CDR2 YNNKEL (reference sequence). The CDR3 extends over 13 amino acids.

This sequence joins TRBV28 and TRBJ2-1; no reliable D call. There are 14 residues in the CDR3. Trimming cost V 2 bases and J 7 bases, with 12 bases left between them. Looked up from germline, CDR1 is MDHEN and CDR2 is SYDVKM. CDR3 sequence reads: CASSLTATQNEQFF. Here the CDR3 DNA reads TGTGCCAGCAGTTTAACAGCTACACAGAATGAGCAGTTCTTC.

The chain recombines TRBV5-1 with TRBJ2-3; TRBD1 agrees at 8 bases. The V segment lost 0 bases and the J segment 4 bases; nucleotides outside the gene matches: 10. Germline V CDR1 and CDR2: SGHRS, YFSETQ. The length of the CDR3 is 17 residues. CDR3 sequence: CASSLAGGASPADTQYF. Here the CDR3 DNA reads TGCGCCAGCAGCTTGGCAGGGGGCGCTTCTCCTGCAGATACGCAGTATTTT.

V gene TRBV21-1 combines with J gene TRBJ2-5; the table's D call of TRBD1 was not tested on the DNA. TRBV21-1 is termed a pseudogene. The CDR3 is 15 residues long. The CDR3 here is CASSKKWQGGETQYF. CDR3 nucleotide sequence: TGTGCCAGCAGCAAAAAATGGCAGGGTGGGGAGACCCAGTACTTC.

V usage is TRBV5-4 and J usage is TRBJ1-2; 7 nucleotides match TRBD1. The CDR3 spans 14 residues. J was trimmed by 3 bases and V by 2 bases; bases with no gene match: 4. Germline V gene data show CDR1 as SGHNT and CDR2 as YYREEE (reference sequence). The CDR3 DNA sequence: TGTGCCAGCAGCTTCATCCAGGGGGACTATGGCTACACCTTC. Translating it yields CASSFIQGDYGYTF.

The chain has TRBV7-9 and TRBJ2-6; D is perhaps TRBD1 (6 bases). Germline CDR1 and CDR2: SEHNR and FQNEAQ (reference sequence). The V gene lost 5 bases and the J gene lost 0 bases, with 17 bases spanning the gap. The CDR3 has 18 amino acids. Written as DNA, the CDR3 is TGTGCCAGCAGCCGCCGGACAGCCTGGGGCTCTGGGGCCAACGTCCTGACTTTC. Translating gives CASSRRTAWGSGANVLTF.

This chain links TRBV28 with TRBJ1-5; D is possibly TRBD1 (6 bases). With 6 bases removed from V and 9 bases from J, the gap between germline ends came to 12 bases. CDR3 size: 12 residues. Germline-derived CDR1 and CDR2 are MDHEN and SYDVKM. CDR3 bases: TGTGCCAGCAGCCTTGACAGGATGCCCCAGCATTTT. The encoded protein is CASSLDRMPQHF.